Listed here is a single T cell receptor (beta chain). With each sample, at least 5.5 micrograms of total RNA were extracted. For the second PCR, which ran for about 6 to 11 cycles, a sample-barcoded 5' primer and a J-beta primer mix were used. TCRdb fed the 5' RACE reads into MiXCR, producing one record per CDR3 protein. The repertoire consists of over 700,000 distinct CDR3 sequences, with 25% occurring once and the leading ten covering under 9.5%. After removal of 6 bases from V and 2 bases from J, the junction contained 14 bases not matched to a gene. CDR1 and CDR2 (germline): DFQATT, SNEGSKA (reference sequence). This CDR3 spans 18 amino acids. The data were taken from a study of blood T cells in healthy people across ages. The sample was also linked to a second study, of T cells of mothers and their children.

The TCR originated in a boy between 10 and 17 years old in good health. Sample: blood. The rearrangement links TRBV20-1 to TRBJ2-2; 11 positions agree with TRBD2. The CDR3 DNA follows: TGCAGTGCACCGAAAGGTAGCGGGGGGGCCGAAAACACCGGGGAGCTGTTTTTT. Translation gives CSAPKGSGGAENTGELFF.